Sequencing of this T cell receptor (beta chain) was carried out in a study of cytomegalovirus exposure and HLA in healthy donors. Study background: Among several hundred genotyped donors, around 80% fell in the Caucasian-associated ancestry cluster.

As to this clone: Its antigen is as yet unknown.

The PCR used 60 Vbeta and 13 Jbeta primers. Profiled with immunoSEQ multiplex PCR; TCRdb holds only in-frame clones, not every one. The sample yields roughly 150,000 clones, over 60% seen once. In germline, CDR1 is SGHNT, CDR2 YYREEE (reference sequence). The CDR3 is 13 amino acids. Trimming at V came to 4 bases and at J to 5 bases, leaving 3 bases not matched to a gene. Study observations and caveats: A later analysis found that most CMV-associated TCR beta chains appeared HLA-restricted. Most TCR sequences were rare, but some public TCRs occurred in many donors. The study flagged around 150 TCR beta chains as cytomegalovirus-associated.

This chain joins TRBV5-4 and TRBJ2-4, with 7 bases matching TRBD1. The source material was PBMCs. The sequence was collected from a male donor in good health and CMV-seronegative. The CDR3 is CASSRDRQNIQYF. DNA for the CDR3: TGTGCCAGCAGCCGGGACAGACAAAACATTCAGTACTTC. Drawing the rest from reference TRBV5-4 and TRBJ2-4, the complete variable domain is ETGVTQSPTHLIKTRGQQVTLRCSSQSGHNTVSWYQQALGQGPQFIFQYYREEENGRGNFPPRFSGLQFPNYSSELNVNALELDDSALYLCASSRDRQNIQYFGAGTRLSVL.